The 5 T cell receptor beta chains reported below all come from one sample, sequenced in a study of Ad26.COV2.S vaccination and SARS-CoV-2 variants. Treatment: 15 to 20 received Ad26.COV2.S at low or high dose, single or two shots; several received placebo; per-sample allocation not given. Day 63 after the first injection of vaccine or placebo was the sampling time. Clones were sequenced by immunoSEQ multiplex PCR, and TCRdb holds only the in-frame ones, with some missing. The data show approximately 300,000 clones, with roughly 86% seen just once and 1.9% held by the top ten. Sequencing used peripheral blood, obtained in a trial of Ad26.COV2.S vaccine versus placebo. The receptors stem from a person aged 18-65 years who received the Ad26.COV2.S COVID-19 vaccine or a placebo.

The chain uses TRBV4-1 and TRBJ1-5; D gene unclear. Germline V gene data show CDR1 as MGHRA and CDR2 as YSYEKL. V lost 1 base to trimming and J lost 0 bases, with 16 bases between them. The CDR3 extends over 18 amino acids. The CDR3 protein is CASSQGLEQFYSNQPQHF. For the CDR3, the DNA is TGCGCCAGCAGCCAAGGTCTTGAACAGTTCTATAGCAATCAGCCCCAGCATTTT.

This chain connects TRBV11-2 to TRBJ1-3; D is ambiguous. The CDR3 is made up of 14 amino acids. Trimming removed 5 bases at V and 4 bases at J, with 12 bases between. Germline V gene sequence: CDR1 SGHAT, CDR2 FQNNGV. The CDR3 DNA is TGTGCCAGCAGCAGTTCTGGGTCAGGAAACACCATATATTTT. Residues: CASSSSGSGNTIYF.

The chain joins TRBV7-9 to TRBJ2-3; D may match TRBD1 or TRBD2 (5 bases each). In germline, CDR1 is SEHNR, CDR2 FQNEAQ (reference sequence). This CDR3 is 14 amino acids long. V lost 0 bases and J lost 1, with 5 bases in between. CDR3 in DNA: TGTGCCAGCAGCTTAGCGGGGGGCACAGATACGCAGTATTTT. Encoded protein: CASSLAGGTDTQYF.

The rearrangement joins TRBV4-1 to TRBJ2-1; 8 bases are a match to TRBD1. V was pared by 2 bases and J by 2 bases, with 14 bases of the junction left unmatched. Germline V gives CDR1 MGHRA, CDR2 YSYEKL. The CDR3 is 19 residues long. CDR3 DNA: TGCGCCAGCAGCCAATCCAGGACAGGGACATCAGGCACCTACAATGAGCAGTTCTTC. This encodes CASSQSRTGTSGTYNEQFF.

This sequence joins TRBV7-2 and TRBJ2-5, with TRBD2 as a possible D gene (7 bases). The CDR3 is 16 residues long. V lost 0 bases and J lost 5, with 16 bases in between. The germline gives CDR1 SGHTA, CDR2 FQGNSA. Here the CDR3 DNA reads TGTGCCAGCAGCTTAGCCGGGGGGCTGGAGTGGGAGACCCAGTACTTC. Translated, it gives CASSLAGGLEWETQYF.